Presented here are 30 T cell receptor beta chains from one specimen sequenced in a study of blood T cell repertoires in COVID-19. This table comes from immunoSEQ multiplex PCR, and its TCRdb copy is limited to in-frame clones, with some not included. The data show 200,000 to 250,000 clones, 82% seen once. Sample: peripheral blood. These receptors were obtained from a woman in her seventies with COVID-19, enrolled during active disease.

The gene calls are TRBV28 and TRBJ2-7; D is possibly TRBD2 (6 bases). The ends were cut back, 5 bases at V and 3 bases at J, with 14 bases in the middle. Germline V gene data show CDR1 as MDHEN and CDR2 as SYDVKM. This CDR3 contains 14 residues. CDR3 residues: CASSRAGNNYEQYF. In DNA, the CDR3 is TGTGCCAGCAGTCGTGCGGGAAACAACTACGAGCAGTACTTC.

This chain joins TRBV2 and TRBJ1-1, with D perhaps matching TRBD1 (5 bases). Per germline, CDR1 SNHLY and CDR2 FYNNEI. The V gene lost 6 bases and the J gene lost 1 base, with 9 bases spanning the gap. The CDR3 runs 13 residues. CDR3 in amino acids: CASRVQGNTEAFF. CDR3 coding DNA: TGTGCCAGCAGAGTCCAGGGGAACACTGAAGCTTTCTTT.

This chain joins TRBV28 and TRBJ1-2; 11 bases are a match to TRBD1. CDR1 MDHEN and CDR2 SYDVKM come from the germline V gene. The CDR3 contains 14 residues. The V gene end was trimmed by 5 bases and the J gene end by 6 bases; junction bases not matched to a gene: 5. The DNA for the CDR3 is TGTGCCAGCAGTGCGGGACAGGGGGGGAATGGCTACACCTTC. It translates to CASSAGQGGNGYTF.

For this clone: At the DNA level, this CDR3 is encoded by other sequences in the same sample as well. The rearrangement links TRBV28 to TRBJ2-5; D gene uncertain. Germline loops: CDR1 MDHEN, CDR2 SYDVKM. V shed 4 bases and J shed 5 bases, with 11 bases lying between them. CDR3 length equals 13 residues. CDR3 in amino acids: CASSSGRKETQYF. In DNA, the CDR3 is TGTGCCAGCAGTTCAGGCCGAAAGGAGACCCAGTACTTC.

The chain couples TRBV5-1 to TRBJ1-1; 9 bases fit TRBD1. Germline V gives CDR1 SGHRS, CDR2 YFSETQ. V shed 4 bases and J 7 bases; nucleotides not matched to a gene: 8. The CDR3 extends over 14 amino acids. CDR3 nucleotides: TGCGCCAGCAGCCCAGGGACAGGGAGCCTTGAAGCTTTCTTT. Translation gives CASSPGTGSLEAFF.

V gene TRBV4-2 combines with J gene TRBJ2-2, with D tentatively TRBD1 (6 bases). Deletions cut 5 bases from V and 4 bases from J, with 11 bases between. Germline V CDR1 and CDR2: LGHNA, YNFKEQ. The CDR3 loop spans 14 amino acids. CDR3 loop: CASSKGTSTGELFF. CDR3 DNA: TGTGCCAGCAGCAAAGGGACATCCACCGGGGAGCTGTTTTTT.

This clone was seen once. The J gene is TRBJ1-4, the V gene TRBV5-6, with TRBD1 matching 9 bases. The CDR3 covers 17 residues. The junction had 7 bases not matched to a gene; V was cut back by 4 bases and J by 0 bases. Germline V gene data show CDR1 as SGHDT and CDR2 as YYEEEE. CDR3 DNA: TGTGCCAGCAGCCCCGGGACAGGGTTTGCAACTAATGAAAAACTGTTTTTT. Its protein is CASSPGTGFATNEKLFF.

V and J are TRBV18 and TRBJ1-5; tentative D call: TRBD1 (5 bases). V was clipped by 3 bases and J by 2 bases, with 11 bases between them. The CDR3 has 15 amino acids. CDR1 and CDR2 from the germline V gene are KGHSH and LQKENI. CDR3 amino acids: CASSPAAGGNQPQHF. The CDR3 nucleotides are TGTGCCAGCTCACCGGCAGCGGGGGGCAATCAGCCCCAGCATTTT.

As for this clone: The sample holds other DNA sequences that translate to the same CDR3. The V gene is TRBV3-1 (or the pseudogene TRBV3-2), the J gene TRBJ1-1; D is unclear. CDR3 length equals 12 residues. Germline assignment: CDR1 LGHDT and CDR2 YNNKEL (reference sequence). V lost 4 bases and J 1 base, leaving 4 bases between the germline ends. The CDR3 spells CASSLRNTEAFF. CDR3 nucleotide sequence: TGTGCCAGCAGCCTTCGGAACACTGAAGCTTTCTTT.

The CDR3 DNA follows: TGTGCCAGCTCACCTATAAATCAGGGGTATGAAGCTTTCTTT. This translates into CASSPINQGYEAFF. This sequence joins TRBV18 and TRBJ1-1, with D possibly matching TRBD1 (6 bases). Trimming took off 3 bases at V and 7 bases at J, with 15 bases between the two ends. The germline gives CDR1 KGHSH, CDR2 LQKENI. The CDR3 runs to 14 residues.

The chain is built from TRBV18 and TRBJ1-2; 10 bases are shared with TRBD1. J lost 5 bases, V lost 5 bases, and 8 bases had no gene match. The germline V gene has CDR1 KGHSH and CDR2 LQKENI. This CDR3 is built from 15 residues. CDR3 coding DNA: TGTGCCAGCTCAACCGGGACAGGGGAAGAGTATGGCTACACCTTC. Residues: CASSTGTGEEYGYTF.

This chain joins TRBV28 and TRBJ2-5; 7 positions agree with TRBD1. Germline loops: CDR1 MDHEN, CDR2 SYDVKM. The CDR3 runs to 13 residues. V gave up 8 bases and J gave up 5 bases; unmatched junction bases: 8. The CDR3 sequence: CASHRQGTETQYF. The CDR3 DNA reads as TGTGCCAGCCACCGACAGGGAACGGAGACCCAGTACTTC. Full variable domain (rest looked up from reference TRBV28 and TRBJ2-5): DVKVTQSSRYLVKRTGEKVFLECVQDMDHENMFWYRQDPGLGLRLIYFSYDVKMKEKGDIPEGYSVSREKKERFSLILESASTNQTSMYLCASHRQGTETQYFGPGTRLLVL.

CDR3 DNA: TGTGCCAGCAGCCCAAGACAGCCCGCTAGGGCTTTCTTT. As protein: CASSPRQPARAFF. The genes are TRBV13 and TRBJ1-1, with D perhaps matching TRBD1 (5 bases). V was pared by 5 bases and J by 11 bases, with 18 bases between. CDR3 length: 13 amino acids. The germline CDR1 and CDR2 sequences are PRHDT and FYEKMQ (reference sequence).

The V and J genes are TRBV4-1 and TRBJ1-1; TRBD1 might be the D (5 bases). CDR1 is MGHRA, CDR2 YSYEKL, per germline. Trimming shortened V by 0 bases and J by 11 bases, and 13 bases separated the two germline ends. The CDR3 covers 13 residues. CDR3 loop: CASSQDWQGMAFF. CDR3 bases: TGCGCCAGCAGCCAAGATTGGCAGGGAATGGCTTTCTTT.

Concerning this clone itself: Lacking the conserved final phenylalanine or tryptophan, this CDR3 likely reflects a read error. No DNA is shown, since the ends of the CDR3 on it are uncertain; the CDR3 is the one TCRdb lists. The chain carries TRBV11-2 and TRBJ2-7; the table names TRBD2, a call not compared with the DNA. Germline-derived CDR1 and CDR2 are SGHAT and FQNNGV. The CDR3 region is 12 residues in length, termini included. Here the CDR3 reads CASSLEGARFIY.

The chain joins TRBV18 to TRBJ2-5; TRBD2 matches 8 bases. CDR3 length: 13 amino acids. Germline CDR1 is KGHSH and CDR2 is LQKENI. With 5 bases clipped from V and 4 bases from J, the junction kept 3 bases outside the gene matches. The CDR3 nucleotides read TGTGCCAGCTCATGGCTAGCGGGAGAGACCCAGTACTTC. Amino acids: CASSWLAGETQYF.

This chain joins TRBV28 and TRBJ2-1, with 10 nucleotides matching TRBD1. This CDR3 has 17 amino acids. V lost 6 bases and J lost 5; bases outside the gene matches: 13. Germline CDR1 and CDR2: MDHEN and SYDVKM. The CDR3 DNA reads TGTGCCAGCAGGGACTATCCGGGACAGGGGCGGAACAATGAGCAGTTCTTC. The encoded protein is CASRDYPGQGRNNEQFF.

The CDR3 DNA reads TGTGCCAGCAGTGAACAGGGGCTCGGTCAGCCCCAGCATTTT. Translation: CASSEQGLGQPQHF. The chain carries TRBV2 and TRBJ1-5, with D perhaps TRBD1 (6 bases). Germline V gene sequence: CDR1 SNHLY, CDR2 FYNNEI. The CDR3 spans 14 residues. The germline V and J ends were trimmed by 2 bases and 6 bases, with 11 bases remaining between them. The whole variable domain, remainder taken from reference TRBV2 and TRBJ1-5, is EPEVTQTPSHQVTQMGQEVILRCVPISNHLYFYWYRQILGQKVEFLVSFYNNEISEKSEIFDDQFSVERPDGSNFTLKIRSTKLEDSAMYFCASSEQGLGQPQHFGDGTRLSIL.

The CDR3 nucleotides read TGTGCCAGCAGTATACAACAGGTCTCCTACAATGAGCAGTTCTTC. Translated: CASSIQQVSYNEQFF. The V and J genes are TRBV7-3 and TRBJ2-1; the D gene is possibly TRBD1 (5 bases). Germline V CDR1 and CDR2: SGHTA, FQGTGA. The CDR3 is 15 amino acids. Trimming stripped 6 bases from V and 0 bases from J, with 12 bases between.

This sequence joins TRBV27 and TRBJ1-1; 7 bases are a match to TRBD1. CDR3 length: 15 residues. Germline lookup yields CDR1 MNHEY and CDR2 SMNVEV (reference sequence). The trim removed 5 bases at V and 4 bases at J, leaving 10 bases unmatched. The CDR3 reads CASSIQGDPATEAFF. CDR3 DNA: TGTGCCAGCAGTATCCAGGGGGACCCGGCCACTGAAGCTTTCTTT.

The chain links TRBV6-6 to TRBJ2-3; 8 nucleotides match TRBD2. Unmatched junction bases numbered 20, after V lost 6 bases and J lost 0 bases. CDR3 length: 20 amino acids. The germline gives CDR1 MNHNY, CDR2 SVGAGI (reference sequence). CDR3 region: CASSRRLEAGLAVSTDTQYF. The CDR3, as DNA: TGTGCCAGCAGCCGACGTCTCGAGGCCGGACTAGCAGTTAGCACAGATACGCAGTATTTT.

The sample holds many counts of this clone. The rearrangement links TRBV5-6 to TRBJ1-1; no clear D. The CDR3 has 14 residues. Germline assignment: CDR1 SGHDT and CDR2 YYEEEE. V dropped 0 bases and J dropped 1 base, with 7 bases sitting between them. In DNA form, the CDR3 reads TGTGCCAGCAGCTTGGCAGTCTGGAACACTGAAGCTTTCTTT. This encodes CASSLAVWNTEAFF.

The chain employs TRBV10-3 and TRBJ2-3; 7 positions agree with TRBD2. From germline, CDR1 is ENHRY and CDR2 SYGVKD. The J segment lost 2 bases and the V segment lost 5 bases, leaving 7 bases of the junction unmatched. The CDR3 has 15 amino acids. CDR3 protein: CAISREGPNTDTQYF. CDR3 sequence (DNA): TGTGCCATCAGTAGGGAGGGCCCCAACACAGATACGCAGTATTTT.

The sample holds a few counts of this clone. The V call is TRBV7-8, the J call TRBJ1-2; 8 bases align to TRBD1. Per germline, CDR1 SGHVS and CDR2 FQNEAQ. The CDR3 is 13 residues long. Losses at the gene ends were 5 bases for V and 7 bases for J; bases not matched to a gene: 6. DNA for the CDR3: TGTGCCAGCAGCAAAGACAGGGGAGGTGGCTACACCTTC. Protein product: CASSKDRGGGYTF. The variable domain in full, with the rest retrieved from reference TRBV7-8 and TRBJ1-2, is GAGVSQSPRYKVAKRGQDVALRCDPISGHVSLFWYQQALGQGPEFLTYFQNEAQLDKSGLPSDRFFAERPEGSVSTLKIQRTQQEDSAVYLCASSKDRGGGYTFGSGTRLTVV.

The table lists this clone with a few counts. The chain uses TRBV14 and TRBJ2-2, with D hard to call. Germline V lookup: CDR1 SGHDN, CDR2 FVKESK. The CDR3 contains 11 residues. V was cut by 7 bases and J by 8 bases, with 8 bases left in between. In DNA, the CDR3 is TGTGCCAGCACGAATACAGGGGAGCTGTTTTTT. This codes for CASTNTGELFF.

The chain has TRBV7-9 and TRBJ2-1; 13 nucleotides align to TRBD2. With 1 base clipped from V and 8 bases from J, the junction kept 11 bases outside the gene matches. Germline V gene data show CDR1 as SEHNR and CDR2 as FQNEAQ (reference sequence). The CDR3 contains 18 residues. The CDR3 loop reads CASSLVLTSGRYGDEQFF. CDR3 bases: TGTGCCAGCAGCTTAGTCCTGACTAGCGGGAGGTACGGGGATGAGCAGTTCTTC.

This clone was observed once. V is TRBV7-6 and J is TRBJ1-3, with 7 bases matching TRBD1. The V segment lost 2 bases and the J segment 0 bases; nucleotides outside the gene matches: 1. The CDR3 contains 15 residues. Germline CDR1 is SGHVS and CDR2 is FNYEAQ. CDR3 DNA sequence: TGTGCCAGCAGCTTACGGGACAGCTCTGGAAACACCATATATTTT. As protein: CASSLRDSSGNTIYF.

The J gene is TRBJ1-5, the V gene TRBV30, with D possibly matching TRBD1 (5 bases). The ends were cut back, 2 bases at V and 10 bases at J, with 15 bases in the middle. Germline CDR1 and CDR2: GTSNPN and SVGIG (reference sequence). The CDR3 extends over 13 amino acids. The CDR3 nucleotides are TGTGCCTGGAGTTTACAGGCCGATGTACCCCAGCATTTT. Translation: CAWSLQADVPQHF.

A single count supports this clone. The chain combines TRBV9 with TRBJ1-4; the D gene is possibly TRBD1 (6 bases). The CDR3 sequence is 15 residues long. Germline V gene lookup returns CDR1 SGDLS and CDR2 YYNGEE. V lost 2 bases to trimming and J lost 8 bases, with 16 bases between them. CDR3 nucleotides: TGTGCCAGCAGCGTCGGGACACCCACCGGGGAAAAACTGTTTTTT. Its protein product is CASSVGTPTGEKLFF.

CDR3 region: CAWSLLAEDTQYF. The CDR3 DNA reads TGTGCCTGGAGTCTACTAGCGGAAGATACGCAGTATTTT. The chain recombines TRBV30 with TRBJ2-3; 8 nucleotides agree with TRBD2. The CDR3 length is 13 residues. Germline-derived CDR1 and CDR2 are GTSNPN and SVGIG (reference sequence). With V trimmed by 2 bases and J by 5 bases, 3 bases remained unmatched.